A selection of T cell receptor beta chains follows, all from one sample in a study of blood T cell repertoires in COVID-19. Generated by immunoSEQ multiplex PCR, the TCRdb table keeps only in-frame clones and is missing some. This sample carries some 54,000 clones, approximately 92% of them seen once, and the ten largest clones take under 3%. Sequenced input: peripheral blood. These receptors originate from a man between 60 and 75 years old with acute or convalescent COVID-19. CDR3s include the opening cysteine and the closing phenylalanine or tryptophan.

TRBV4-2 15 CASSQDGKGDGEQYF
TRBV11-3 16 CASSLSTGRLNTEAFF
TRBV12-3/TRBV12-4 12 CASSSDTYEQYF
TRBV15 17 CATSRDPGQLSGNTIYF
TRBV19 13 CASSAEVGPEAFF
TRBV11-3 16 CASSPSGTGGSRKLFF
TRBV11-3 15 CASSLDAVATGELFF
TRBV7-6 15 CASSPRTSRTGELFF
TRBV6-2/TRBV6-3 17 CASSPSAGIESHNEQFF
TRBV11-3 13 CASSLDFRSYWYF
TRBV11-2 15 CASSLALGTGDEAFF
TRBV7-9 14 CASSLASSPLQQYF
TRBV3-1/TRBV3-2 20 CASSQGLTGSQKSSNQPQHF
TRBV3-1/TRBV3-2 14 CASSQGQRQETQYF
TRBV28 14 CASRSGGGNTEAFF
TRBV5-4 15 CASSLGGRFTDTQYF
TRBV3-1/TRBV3-2 14 CASSTPGQTYEQYF
TRBV28 15 CASSLMGRIGYGYTF
TRBV5-6 19 CASSFQVTGGSVGRDTQYF
TRBV30 14 CAWGGQGVQETQYF
TRBV14 15 CASSQDAPEDQPQHF
TRBV6-6 16 CASSYSIGWESYEQYF
TRBV7-8 14 CASSSGGGADGYTF
TRBV11-3 12 CASSSDRDIQYF
TRBV7-2 15 CASSFNPGSGNTIYF
TRBV29-1 13 CSVLAGQGSEQYF
TRBV28 14 CASKSGADFYGYTF
TRBV27 15 CASSYPGGSLVEQFF
TRBV7-2 15 CASSLSSGSTDTQYF
TRBV30 15 CAWRSESSYNSPLHF
TRBV10-3 14 CAISSGQGNYGYTF
TRBV11-3 14 CASSPGRGNTEAFF
TRBV27 14 CASSWGGVGQPQHF
TRBV29-1 14 CSARLARSTDTQYF
TRBV5-6 15 CASSPGLAGGNEQYF
TRBV7-2 18 CASSHGRDSLRMADTQYF
TRBV3-1/TRBV3-2 15 CASSQAPDSGNTIYF
TRBV19 15 CASKTGENYNSPLHF
TRBV11-3 15 CASSNERETSNEQFF
TRBV11-3 13 CASSLGANEKLFF
TRBV11-3 14 CASSLETGNYGYTF
TRBV2 13 CASSDLEGGTQYF
TRBV5-4 13 CASSLEARDTQYF
TRBV7-2 14 CASSLGQGLREQYF
TRBV19 15 CASSIRGAVNTEAFF
TRBV19 16 CASSYRGTEFNYEQYF
TRBV6-1 15 CASSNPQNSGNTIYF
TRBV2 14 CASSDRGYTGELFF
TRBV19 18 CASTPTPAGTSRYNEQFF
TRBV19 14 CASRTDRGDSPLHF
TRBV4-3 15 CASSQDQNRNTEAFF
TRBV28 15 CASSFPGGINSPLHF
TRBV9 14 CASSAQGAGTEAFF
TRBV7-2 14 CASSWSGGEGTQYF
TRBV28 14 CASSFRQANTEAFF
TRBV7-3 15 CASSLTSGGLNEQFF
TRBV4-2 16 CASSQVGTRPYNEQFF
TRBV7-9 12 CASMRATGELFF
TRBV9 14 CASSVQTGGNTIYF
TRBV20-1 13 CSASSSGRGEQFF